The sequence of this T cell receptor beta chain was determined in a study of immune evolution from preneoplasia to lung adenocarcinoma. At the level of the study: HLA loss of heterozygosity: 7% AIS, less than 18% MIA, over 25% ADC, none AAH.

Libraries were prepared by immunoSEQ multiplex PCR; TCRdb keeps only in-frame clonotypes and omits some of them. The sample contains about 10,000 clones, more than 80% of which appear only once. As to this clone: Its antigen is undetermined.

Premalignant or tumor cells were enriched by macro-dissection after pathologic assessment. Points from the study as a whole: Top clone frequencies peaked in normal lung, apparently declining through invasive adenocarcinoma.

This TCR was recovered from a person aged 65-85 years with invasive lung adenocarcinoma. The sequenced material came from FFPE invasive lung adenocarcinoma tissue.

The CDR3 DNA follows: TGTGCCAGCACAGTGAGCGGGAATGAGCAGTTCTTC. Amino acid sequence: CASTVSGNEQFF. The V and J genes are TRBV28 and TRBJ2-1, with D maybe TRBD2 (6 bases). This CDR3 is built from 12 residues. Trimming took 7 bases from V and 7 from J, leaving 11 bases between them. Germline CDR1 is MDHEN and CDR2 is SYDVKM.